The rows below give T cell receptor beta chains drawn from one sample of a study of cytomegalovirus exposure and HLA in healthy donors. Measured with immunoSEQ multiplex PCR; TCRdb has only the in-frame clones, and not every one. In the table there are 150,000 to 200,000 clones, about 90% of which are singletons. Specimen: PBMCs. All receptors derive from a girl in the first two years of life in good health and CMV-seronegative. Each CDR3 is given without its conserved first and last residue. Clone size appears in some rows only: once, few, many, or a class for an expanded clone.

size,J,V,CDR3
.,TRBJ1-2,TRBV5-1,ASSLRQGGNYGYT
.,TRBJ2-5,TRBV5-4,ASSPLREETQY
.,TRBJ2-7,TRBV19,ASSTLSGVAGGPGNEQY
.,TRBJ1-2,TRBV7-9,ASSFSGGEYGYT
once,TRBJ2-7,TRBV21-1,ASSKEAGQTYEQY
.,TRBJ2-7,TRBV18,ASSPGGSLLFSYEQY
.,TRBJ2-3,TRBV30,AWSERETTDTQY
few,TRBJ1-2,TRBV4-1,ASSQPGPGQGADGYT
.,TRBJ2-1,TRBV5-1,ASSLGLRGRAFMAYNEQF
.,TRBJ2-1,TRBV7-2,ASSRTSEYNEQF
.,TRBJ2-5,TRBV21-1,ASSKVRGGETQY
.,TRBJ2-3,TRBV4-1,ASSQNQAGTGRN
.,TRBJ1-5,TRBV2,ASSERQGPYSNQPQH
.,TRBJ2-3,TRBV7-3,ASSLDRVVTDTQY
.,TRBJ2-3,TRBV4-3,ASSQKAGYFPDTQY
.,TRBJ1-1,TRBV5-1,ASSLVIGRQGSEAF
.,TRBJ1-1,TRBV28,ASSPGHREAF
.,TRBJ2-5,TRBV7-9,ASSRTDQETQY
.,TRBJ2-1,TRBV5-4,ASSSGGSERYNEQF
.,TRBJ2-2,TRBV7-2,ASSFSVSGELF
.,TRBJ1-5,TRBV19,ASSSDPRWRERQQPQH
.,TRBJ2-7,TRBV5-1,ASSLGSGSRYEQY
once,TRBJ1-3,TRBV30,AWSPPGSGNTIY
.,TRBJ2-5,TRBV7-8,ASSPRTGVGLQETQY
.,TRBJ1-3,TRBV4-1,ASSQGQGSGLGNTIY
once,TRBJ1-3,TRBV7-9,ASSFVRAGNTIY
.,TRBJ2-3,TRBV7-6,ASSSQGNADTQY
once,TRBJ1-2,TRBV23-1,ASSQTGGQGGNGYT
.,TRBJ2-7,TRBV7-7,ASSLGGGEQY
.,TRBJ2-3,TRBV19,ASSLAGGTDTQY
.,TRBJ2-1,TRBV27,ASSLLGGTYNEQF
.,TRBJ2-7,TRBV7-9,ASSLGDRSVGAQY
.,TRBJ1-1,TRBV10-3,AISAGNWGGNTEAF
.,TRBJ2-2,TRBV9,ASSVQGADTGELF
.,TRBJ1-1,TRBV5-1,ASSQLSGGSHNTEAF
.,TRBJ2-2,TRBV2,ANGGTLTGELF
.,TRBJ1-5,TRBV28,ASRGGRGLNQPQH
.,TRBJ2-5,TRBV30,AWSLGTGETQY
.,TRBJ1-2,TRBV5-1,ASSLEGQSGYT
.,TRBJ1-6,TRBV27,ASSPLGGYNSPLH
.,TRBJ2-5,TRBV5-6,ASSDRGPQY
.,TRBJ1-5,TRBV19,ASSKGQGFAQPRH
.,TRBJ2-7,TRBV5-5,ASSWRDRGFGGVYEQY
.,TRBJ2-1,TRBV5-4,ASSRQLAGVDEQF
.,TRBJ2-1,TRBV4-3,ASSQEGGRALYEQF
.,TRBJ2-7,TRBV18,ASSPIHVSYEQY
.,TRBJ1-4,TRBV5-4,ASSLAGGRGSEKLF
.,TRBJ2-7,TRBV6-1,ASSVRGTGTHEQY
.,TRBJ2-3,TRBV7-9,SSSFSGITDTQY
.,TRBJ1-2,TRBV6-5,ASSYARDRGGGT
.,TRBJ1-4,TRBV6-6,ASSPGTLNEKLF
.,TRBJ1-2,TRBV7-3,ASSLGAGGRGYT
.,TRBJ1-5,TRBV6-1,ASSDRQGNQPQH
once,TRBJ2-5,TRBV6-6,ASSYLREVQETQY